This T cell receptor beta chain was sequenced in a study of blood T cell repertoires in COVID-19. Clinical histories supplied by participants themselves formed the basis of cohort assignment. Germline V lookup: CDR1 SGDLS, CDR2 YYNGEE. V trimming: 0 bases; J trimming: 2 bases; junction bases outside the gene matches: 4. The CDR3 contains 16 residues. Clones were read by immunoSEQ multiplex PCR, and TCRdb kept only the in-frame ones, dropping some. The sample contains around 270,000 clones, around 90% of which appear only once. The genes are TRBV9 and TRBJ2-3; TRBD1 agrees at 9 bases. This receptor was identified in a woman in her forties who had been exposed to COVID-19. The sample taken for sequencing was PBMCs or T cells enriched from blood (not recorded which). CDR3 region: CASSVDRGHVTDTQYF. In DNA form, the CDR3 reads TGTGCCAGCAGCGTAGACAGGGGGCATGTCACAGATACGCAGTATTTT.